Listed below are T cell receptor beta chains from one sample, sequenced in a study of control samples from healthy donors and cancer patients. TCRdb's copy holds only in-frame clones and misses some; the assay was immunoSEQ multiplex PCR. The table lists some 150,000 clones, about 89% of them singletons, with over 4% in the top ten. Specimen: blood. The receptors here all came from a man aged 25 to 45 in good health. Both conserved end residues are part of each CDR3. Each record gives: clone size, J gene, V gene, D gene, CDR3 protein, CDR3 DNA. A D gene is named only where the DNA matches it firmly. A clone size is listed for some rows: how often the clone was seen (once, few, many), or a class if it is expanded.

clone size: few
J gene: TRBJ2-2
V gene: TRBV6-4
D gene: NA
CDR3 protein: CASRRTQVSGELFF
CDR3 DNA: TGTGCCAGCAGACGGACTCAGGTTTCCGGGGAGCTGTTTTTT

clone size: NA
J gene: TRBJ1-3
V gene: TRBV27
D gene: NA
CDR3 protein: CASSLGGAAGNTIYF
CDR3 DNA: TGTGCCAGCAGTTTAGGTGGGGCGGCGGGAAACACCATATATTTT

clone size: NA
J gene: TRBJ1-3
V gene: TRBV4-3
D gene: TRBD1
CDR3 protein: CASSQEGQGWHTIYF
CDR3 DNA: TGCGCCAGCAGCCAAGAAGGACAGGGATGGCACACCATATATTTT

clone size: NA
J gene: TRBJ1-5
V gene: TRBV3-1/TRBV3-2
D gene: NA
CDR3 protein: CASSLGQHDDSNQPQHF
CDR3 DNA: TGTGCCAGCAGCCTAGGACAGCACGACGATAGCAATCAGCCCCAGCATTTT

clone size: NA
J gene: TRBJ1-2
V gene: TRBV12-3/TRBV12-4
D gene: NA
CDR3 protein: CASSRRANYGYTF
CDR3 DNA: TGTGCCAGCAGTCGCAGGGCTAACTATGGCTACACCTTC

clone size: NA
J gene: TRBJ2-5
V gene: TRBV7-9
D gene: TRBD1
CDR3 protein: CASSHSGQGAGETQYF
CDR3 DNA: TGTGCCAGCAGCCACTCGGGGCAGGGGGCGGGAGAGACCCAGTACTTC

clone size: NA
J gene: TRBJ1-4
V gene: TRBV11-1
D gene: NA
CDR3 protein: CASSLGRSNEKLFF
CDR3 DNA: TGTGCCAGCAGCTTAGGACGGAGTAATGAAAAACTGTTTTTT

clone size: NA
J gene: TRBJ1-5
V gene: TRBV6-4
D gene: NA
CDR3 protein: CASTLALHSNQPQHF
CDR3 DNA: TGTGCCAGCACCCTGGCCCTACATAGCAATCAGCCCCAGCATTTT

clone size: once
J gene: TRBJ2-3
V gene: TRBV4-3
D gene: TRBD2
CDR3 protein: CASSHLPGSGSRDTQYF
CDR3 DNA: TGCGCCAGCAGCCATCTTCCCGGGAGCGGGAGTCGAGATACGCAGTATTTT

clone size: NA
J gene: TRBJ2-7
V gene: TRBV25-1
D gene: NA
CDR3 protein: CASSVSMPGAYEQYF
CDR3 DNA: TGTGCCAGCAGTGTGAGTATGCCAGGGGCCTACGAGCAGTACTTC

clone size: NA
J gene: TRBJ1-1
V gene: TRBV7-5
D gene: NA
CDR3 protein: CARSGQWITEAFF
CDR3 DNA: TGTGCCAGAAGCGGACAGTGGATCACTGAAGCTTTCTTT

clone size: NA
J gene: TRBJ1-2
V gene: TRBV12-5
D gene: TRBD1
CDR3 protein: CASGLGGGQAEGYTF
CDR3 DNA: TGTGCTAGTGGTCTGGGGGGGGGACAGGCGGAAGGCTACACCTTC

clone size: NA
J gene: TRBJ2-2
V gene: TRBV12-5
D gene: NA
CDR3 protein: CASGGLLNGELFF
CDR3 DNA: TGTGCTAGTGGTGGCCTCCTTAACGGGGAGCTGTTTTTT

clone size: NA
J gene: TRBJ2-5
V gene: TRBV9
D gene: TRBD2
CDR3 protein: CASSPTTSGGAQETQYF
CDR3 DNA: TGTGCCAGCAGCCCAACGACTAGCGGGGGAGCACAAGAGACCCAGTACTTC

clone size: once
J gene: TRBJ1-1
V gene: TRBV6-6
D gene: NA
CDR3 protein: CASSNPQVMNTEAFF
CDR3 DNA: TGTGCCAGCAGTAACCCACAGGTGATGAACACTGAAGCTTTCTTT

clone size: NA
J gene: TRBJ2-7
V gene: TRBV12-3/TRBV12-4
D gene: NA
CDR3 protein: CASSPGDEQYF
CDR3 DNA: TGTGCCAGCAGCCCGGGGGACGAGCAGTACTTC

clone size: NA
J gene: TRBJ2-4
V gene: TRBV7-9
D gene: TRBD1
CDR3 protein: CASSPPQGNIQYF
CDR3 DNA: TGTGCCAGCAGCCCCCCACAGGGGAACATTCAGTACTTC

clone size: NA
J gene: TRBJ1-5
V gene: TRBV25-1
D gene: TRBD1
CDR3 protein: CASRGQGNQPQHF
CDR3 DNA: TGTGCCAGCAGGGGACAGGGCAATCAGCCCCAGCATTTT

clone size: NA
J gene: TRBJ2-7
V gene: TRBV19
D gene: NA
CDR3 protein: CASSITTAYEQYF
CDR3 DNA: TGTGCCAGTAGTATCACGACCGCCTACGAGCAGTACTTC

clone size: NA
J gene: TRBJ2-4
V gene: TRBV19
D gene: TRBD1
CDR3 protein: CASSTGGANIQYF
CDR3 DNA: TGTGCCAGTAGTACAGGGGGAGCGAACATTCAGTACTTC

clone size: NA
J gene: TRBJ1-2
V gene: TRBV24-1
D gene: NA
CDR3 protein: CATSPGNYGYTF
CDR3 DNA: TGTGCCACCAGTCCGGGCAACTATGGCTACACCTTC

clone size: NA
J gene: TRBJ2-1
V gene: TRBV13
D gene: TRBD2
CDR3 protein: CASSLAGSGSLGEQFF
CDR3 DNA: TGTGCCAGCAGCTTAGCCGGTAGCGGGAGCCTGGGTGAGCAGTTCTTC

clone size: once
J gene: TRBJ2-5
V gene: TRBV5-1
D gene: TRBD1
CDR3 protein: CASSSTGGQETQYF
CDR3 DNA: TGCGCCAGCAGCTCCACAGGGGGGCAAGAGACCCAGTACTTC